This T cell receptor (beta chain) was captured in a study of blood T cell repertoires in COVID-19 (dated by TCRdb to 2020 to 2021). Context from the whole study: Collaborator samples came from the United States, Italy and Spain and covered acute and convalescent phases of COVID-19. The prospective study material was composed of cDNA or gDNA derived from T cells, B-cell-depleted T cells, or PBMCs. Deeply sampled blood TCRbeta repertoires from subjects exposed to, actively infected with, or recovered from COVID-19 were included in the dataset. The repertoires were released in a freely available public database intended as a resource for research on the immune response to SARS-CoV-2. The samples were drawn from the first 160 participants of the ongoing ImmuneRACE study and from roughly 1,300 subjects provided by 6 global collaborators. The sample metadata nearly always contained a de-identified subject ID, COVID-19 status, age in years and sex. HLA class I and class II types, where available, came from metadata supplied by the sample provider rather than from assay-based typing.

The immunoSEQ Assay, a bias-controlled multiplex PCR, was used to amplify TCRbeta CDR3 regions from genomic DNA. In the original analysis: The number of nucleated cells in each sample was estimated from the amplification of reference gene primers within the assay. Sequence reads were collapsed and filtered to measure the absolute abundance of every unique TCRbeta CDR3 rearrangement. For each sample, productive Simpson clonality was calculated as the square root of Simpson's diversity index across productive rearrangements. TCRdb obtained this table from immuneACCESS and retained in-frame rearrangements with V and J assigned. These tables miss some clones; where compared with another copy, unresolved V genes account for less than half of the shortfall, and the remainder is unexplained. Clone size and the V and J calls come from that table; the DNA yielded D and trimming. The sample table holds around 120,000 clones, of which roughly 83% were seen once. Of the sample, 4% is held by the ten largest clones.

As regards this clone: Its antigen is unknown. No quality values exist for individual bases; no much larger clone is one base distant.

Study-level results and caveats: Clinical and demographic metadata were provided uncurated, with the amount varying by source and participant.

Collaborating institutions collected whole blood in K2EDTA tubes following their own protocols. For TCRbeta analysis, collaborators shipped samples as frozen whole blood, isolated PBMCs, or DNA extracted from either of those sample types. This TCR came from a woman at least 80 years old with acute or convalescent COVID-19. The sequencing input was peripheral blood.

The bases read TGTGCCAGCAGCCGAGGACTGCAGAATGAAAAACTGTTTTTT. This translates into CASSRGLQNEKLFF. This chain joins TRBV28 to TRBJ1-4; no confident D gene assignment can be made. The germline V gene encodes CDR1 MDHEN and CDR2 SYDVKM. The CDR3 sequence holds 14 residues, the cysteine and phenylalanine included. Only CDR3 DNA remains: 42 bases, in frame from the first base. Cut back by 6 bases and 5 bases, the V and J ends lie 13 bases apart.